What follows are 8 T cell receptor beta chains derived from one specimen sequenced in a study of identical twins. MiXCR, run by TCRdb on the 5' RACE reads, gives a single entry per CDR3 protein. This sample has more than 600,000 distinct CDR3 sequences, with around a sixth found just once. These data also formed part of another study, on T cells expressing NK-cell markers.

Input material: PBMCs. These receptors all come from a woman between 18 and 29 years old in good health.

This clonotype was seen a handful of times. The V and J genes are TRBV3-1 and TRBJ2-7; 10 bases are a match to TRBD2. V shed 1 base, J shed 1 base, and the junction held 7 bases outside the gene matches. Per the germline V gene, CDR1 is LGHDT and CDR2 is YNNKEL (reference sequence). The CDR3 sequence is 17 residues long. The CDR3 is CASSQVGAGGTSYEQYF. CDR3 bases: TGTGCCAGCAGCCAAGTTGGAGCGGGGGGGACTTCCTACGAGCAGTACTTC.

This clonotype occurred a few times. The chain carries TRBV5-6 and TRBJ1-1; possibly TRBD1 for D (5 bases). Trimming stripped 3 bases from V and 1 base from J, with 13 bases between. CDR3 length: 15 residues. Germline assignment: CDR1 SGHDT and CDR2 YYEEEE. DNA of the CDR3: TGTGCCAGCAGCTATGGATGGGGGGAGAACACTGAAGCTTTCTTT. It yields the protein CASSYGWGENTEAFF.

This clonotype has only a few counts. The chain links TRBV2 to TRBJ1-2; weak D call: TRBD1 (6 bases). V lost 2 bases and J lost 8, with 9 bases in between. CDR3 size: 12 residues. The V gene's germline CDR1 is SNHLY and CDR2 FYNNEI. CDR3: CASSETGYGYTF. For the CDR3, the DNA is TGTGCCAGCAGTGAAACAGGGTACGGCTACACCTTC. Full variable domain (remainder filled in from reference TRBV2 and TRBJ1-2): EPEVTQTPSHQVTQMGQEVILRCVPISNHLYFYWYRQILGQKVEFLVSFYNNEISEKSEIFDDQFSVERPDGSNFTLKIRSTKLEDSAMYFCASSETGYGYTFGSGTRLTVV.

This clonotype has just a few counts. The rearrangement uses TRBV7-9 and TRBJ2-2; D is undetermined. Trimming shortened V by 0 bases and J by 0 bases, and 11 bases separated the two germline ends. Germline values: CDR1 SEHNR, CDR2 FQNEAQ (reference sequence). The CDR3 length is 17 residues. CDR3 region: CASSLALAATNTGELFF. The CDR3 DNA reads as TGTGCCAGCAGCTTAGCGTTGGCGGCTACGAACACCGGGGAGCTGTTTTTT.

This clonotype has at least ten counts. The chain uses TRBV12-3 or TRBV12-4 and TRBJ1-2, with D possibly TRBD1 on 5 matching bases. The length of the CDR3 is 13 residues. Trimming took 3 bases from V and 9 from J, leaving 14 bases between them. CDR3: CASSFLGAARYTF. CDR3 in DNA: TGTGCCAGCAGTTTTCTAGGGGCCGCGCGCTACACCTTC.

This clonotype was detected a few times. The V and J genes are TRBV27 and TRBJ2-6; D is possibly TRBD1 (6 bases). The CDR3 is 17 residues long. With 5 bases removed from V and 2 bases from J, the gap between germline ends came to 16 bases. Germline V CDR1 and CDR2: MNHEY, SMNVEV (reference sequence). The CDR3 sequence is CASSQGSWDPGANVLTF. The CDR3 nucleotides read TGTGCCAGCAGTCAGGGGTCTTGGGACCCTGGGGCCAACGTCCTGACTTTC.

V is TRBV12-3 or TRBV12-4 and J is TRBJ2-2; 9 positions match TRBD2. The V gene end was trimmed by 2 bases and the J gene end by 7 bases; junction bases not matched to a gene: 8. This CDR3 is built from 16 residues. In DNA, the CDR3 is TGTGCCAGCAGTTTAAGGAGCGGGGGGAACGGCGGGGAGCTGTTTTTT. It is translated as CASSLRSGGNGGELFF.

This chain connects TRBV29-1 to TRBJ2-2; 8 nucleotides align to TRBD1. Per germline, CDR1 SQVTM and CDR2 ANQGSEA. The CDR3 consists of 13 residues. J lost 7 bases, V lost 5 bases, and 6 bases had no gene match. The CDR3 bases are TGCAGCGTTACCCAGGGGGCTGGCGGGGAGCTGTTTTTT. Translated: CSVTQGAGGELFF.